These 16 T cell receptor beta chains originate from one sample sequenced in a study of tumor and adjacent non-tumor tissue in lung cancer. This sample's RNA came from whole unsorted tissue. The library came from three nested PCR rounds adapted from ARM-PCR protocols. TCRdb redid the calling of the multiplex PCR reads with MiXCR, one entry per CDR3 protein. The sample includes tens of thousands of distinct CDR3 sequences, just over 65% of them seen just once. The sequenced sample was lung tumor tissue. All receptors come from a man between 60 and 70 years old with non-small cell lung cancer.

Of note for this clonotype: An end of the junction differs from the germline gene, which may be a read error. This chain links TRBV6-5 with TRBJ2-7; the D gene is possibly TRBD1 (6 bases). The CDR3 is 14 amino acids. CDR1 MNHEY and CDR2 SVGAGI come from the germline V gene. CDR3 coding DNA: TGTGCCAGCAAGGCGACAGGTACGGCCTACAAGCAGTACTTC. Its protein product is CASKATGTAYKQYF.

Details on this clonotype: Just one base apart from a much larger clone, this may be a read error. The chain has TRBV15 and TRBJ2-3, with D possibly matching TRBD2 (5 bases). Trimming shortened V by 5 bases and J by 2 bases, and 11 bases separated the two germline ends. Germline V lookup: CDR1 LNHNV, CDR2 YYDKDF (reference sequence). The CDR3 covers 14 residues. DNA for the CDR3: TGTGCCACCAGCTACGGGGTGTCCACAGATACGCAGTATTTT. Amino acids: CATSYGVSTDTQYF.

This clonotype has only a few counts. A much larger clone lies a single base off, so this may be a read error. The CDR3 protein is CSVHGRTHNEQFF. As DNA, the CDR3 is TGCAGCGTCCACGGACGGACGCACAATGAGCAGTTCTTC. This rearrangement joins TRBV29-1 to TRBJ2-1, with D unclear. The ends were cut back, 6 bases at V and 5 bases at J, with 14 bases in the middle. The CDR3 is 13 amino acids. Germline V gene lookup returns CDR1 SQVTM and CDR2 ANQGSEA.

A word on this clonotype: This CDR3 is missing its conserved last phenylalanine or tryptophan, likely due to a read error. This chain connects TRBV6-2 or TRBV6-3 to TRBJ2-7; D is unclear. From germline, CDR1 is MNHEY and CDR2 SVGEGT. The V gene lost 0 bases and the J gene lost 3 bases, with 15 bases spanning the gap. CDR3 length equals 16 residues. Here the CDR3 DNA reads TGTGCCAGCAGTTACTCGACGGCAGGAGTCGGCTACGAGCAGTACTTA. Its protein is CASSYSTAGVGYEQYL.

This clonotype was seen at least ten times. The chain recombines TRBV20-1 with TRBJ2-5; possible D gene TRBD1, 6 bases. Germline V gene sequence: CDR1 DFQATT, CDR2 SNEGSKA (reference sequence). The V and J ends lost 4 bases and 4 bases respectively, with 13 bases between them. The CDR3 covers 13 residues. In DNA form, the CDR3 reads TGCAGTGCTAATAACAGGGATTCAGAGACCCAGTACTTC. Its protein is CSANNRDSETQYF.

The V gene is TRBV12-3 or TRBV12-4, the J gene TRBJ1-5; no reliable D call. This CDR3 is 11 amino acids long. V was shortened by 6 bases and J by 4 bases, with 4 bases between the two germline ends. This chain's CDR3 is CASSRNQPQHF. Here the CDR3 DNA reads TGTGCCAGCAGCCGGAATCAGCCCCAGCATTTT.

Note on this clonotype: A clone one base away is much larger, so this may be a read error. The V call is TRBV11-2, the J call TRBJ1-4; D is ambiguous. In germline, CDR1 is SGHAT, CDR2 FQNNGV. Trimming shortened V by 3 bases and J by 0 bases, and 14 bases separated the two germline ends. This CDR3 is 17 amino acids long. Written as DNA, the CDR3 is TGTGCCAGCAGCTTTAGGGTAGGTTTTGCAACTAATGAAAAACTGTTTTTT. Protein sequence: CASSFRVGFATNEKLFF.

To note about this clonotype: One end of the junction varies from germline; a read error may be responsible. The rearrangement uses TRBV28 and TRBJ2-3; D ambiguous. The CDR3 loop spans 16 amino acids. The germline CDR1 and CDR2 sequences are MDHEN and SYDVKM. The CDR3 loop reads CTSSFGPDGDGDMQYF. In DNA, the CDR3 is TGTACCAGCAGTTTCGGTCCTGATGGAGATGGAGATATGCAGTATTTT.

The chain employs TRBV15 and TRBJ1-5; 10 bases map to TRBD1. The germline gives CDR1 LNHNV, CDR2 YYDKDF (reference sequence). CDR3 length equals 16 residues. Trimming cost V 1 base and J 7 bases; bases outside gene matches: 7. CDR3 region: CATSRAGQGTEQPQHF. Here the CDR3 DNA reads TGTGCCACCAGCAGAGCGGGACAGGGGACTGAACAGCCCCAGCATTTT.

This clonotype was seen at least ten times. The rearrangement uses TRBV29-1 and TRBJ2-7, with 7 nucleotides matching TRBD1. Germline trimming cut 3 bases from V and 0 bases from J; bases unmatched to any gene: 5. The CDR3 runs to 14 residues. Germline CDR1 is SQVTM and CDR2 is ANQGSEA. Here the CDR3 reads CSVEAGTASYEQYF. CDR3 sequence (DNA): TGCAGCGTTGAGGCCGGGACAGCCTCCTACGAGCAGTACTTC.

Comments on this clonotype: Just one base apart from a much larger clone, this may be a read error. The V gene is TRBV28, the J gene TRBJ1-5; D is ambiguous. The CDR3 runs to 19 residues. Germline loops: CDR1 MDHEN, CDR2 SYDVKM. The CDR3 DNA sequence: TGTGCCAGCAAGAAAGGAAAGGTTTATTGGGTCTATAGCAATAAGCCCCAGCATTTT. It specifies CASKKGKVYWVYSNKPQHF.

Turning to this clonotype: One end of the junction fails to match germline, which may point to a read error. This chain connects TRBV12-3 or TRBV12-4 to TRBJ2-5, with TRBD1 as a possible D gene (6 bases). The CDR3 is 16 residues long. Here the CDR3 reads CVSSPIGTLFGKTQYF. DNA of the CDR3: TGTGTCAGCAGTCCCATCGGGACACTCTTTGGGAAGACCCAGTACTTC.

V gene TRBV12-3 or TRBV12-4 combines with J gene TRBJ2-1; no clear D gene. This CDR3 has 14 residues. The ends were cut back, 7 bases at V and 3 bases at J, with 13 bases in the middle. The CDR3 here is CASKSPTDYNEQFF. Written as DNA, the CDR3 is TGTGCCAGCAAATCACCGACGGACTACAATGAGCAGTTCTTC.

A note on this clonotype: Being one base from a much bigger clone, this may be a read error. The chain has TRBV20-1 and TRBJ1-3; D remains unclear. This CDR3 is 11 amino acids long. Trimming removed 4 bases at V and 15 bases at J, with 16 bases between. Germline values: CDR1 DFQATT, CDR2 SNEGSKA (reference sequence). CDR3 in amino acids: CSANVGNATYF. The CDR3 DNA sequence: TGCAGTGCTAACGTGGGAAACGCCACATATTTT.

Concerning this clonotype: A junction end diverges from the germline sequence, so it may reflect a read error. The genes are TRBV4-1 and TRBJ2-7; D perhaps matches TRBD1 (5 bases). The CDR3 loop spans 15 amino acids. CDR1 is MGHRA, CDR2 YSYEKL, per germline. As DNA, the CDR3 is TGTGCCAGCAGCCAAGCTCCGACAGTGGGTTACGAGCAGTACTTC. It encodes CASSQAPTVGYEQYF.

As concerns this clonotype: Since a much larger clone is just one base distant, this may be a read error. This chain joins TRBV30 and TRBJ2-7; D not resolved. V shed 8 bases and J shed 6 bases, with 14 bases lying between them. CDR1 and CDR2 (germline): GTSNPN, SVGIG (reference sequence). The length of the CDR3 is 11 residues. The CDR3 region is CAHGRGCEQYF. The CDR3 nucleotides read TGTGCCCATGGTCGAGGATGCGAGCAGTACTTC.